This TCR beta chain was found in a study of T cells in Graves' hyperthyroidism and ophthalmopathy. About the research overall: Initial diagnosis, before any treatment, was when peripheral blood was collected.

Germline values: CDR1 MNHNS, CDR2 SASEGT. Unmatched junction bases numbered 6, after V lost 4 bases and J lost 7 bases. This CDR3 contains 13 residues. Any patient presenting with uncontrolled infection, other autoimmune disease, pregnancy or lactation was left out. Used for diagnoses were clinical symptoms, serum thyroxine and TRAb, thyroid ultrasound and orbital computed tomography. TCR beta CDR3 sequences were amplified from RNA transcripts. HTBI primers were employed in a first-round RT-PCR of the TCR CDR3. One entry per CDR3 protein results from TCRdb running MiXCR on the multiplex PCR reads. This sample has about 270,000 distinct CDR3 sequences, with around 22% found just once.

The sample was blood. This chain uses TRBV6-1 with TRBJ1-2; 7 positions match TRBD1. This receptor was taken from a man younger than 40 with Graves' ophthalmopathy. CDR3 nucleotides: TGTGCCAGCAGTGGACAGGGATATGGTGGCTACACCTTC. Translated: CASSGQGYGGYTF.